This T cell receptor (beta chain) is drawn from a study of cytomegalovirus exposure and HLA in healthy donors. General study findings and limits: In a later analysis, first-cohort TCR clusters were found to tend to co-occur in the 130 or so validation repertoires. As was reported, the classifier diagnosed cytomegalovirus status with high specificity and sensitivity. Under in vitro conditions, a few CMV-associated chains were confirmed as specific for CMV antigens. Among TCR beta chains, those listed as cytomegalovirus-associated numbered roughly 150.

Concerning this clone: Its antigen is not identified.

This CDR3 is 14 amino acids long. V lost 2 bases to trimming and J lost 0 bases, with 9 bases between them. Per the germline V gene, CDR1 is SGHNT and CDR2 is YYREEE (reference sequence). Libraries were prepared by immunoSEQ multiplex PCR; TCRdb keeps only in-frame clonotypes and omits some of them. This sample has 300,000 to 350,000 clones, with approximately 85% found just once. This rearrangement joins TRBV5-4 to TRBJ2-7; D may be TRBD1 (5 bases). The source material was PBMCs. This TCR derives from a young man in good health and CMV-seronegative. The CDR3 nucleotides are TGTGCCAGCAGCTTCGACAGAAGCTCCTACGAGCAGTACTTC. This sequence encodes CASSFDRSSYEQYF. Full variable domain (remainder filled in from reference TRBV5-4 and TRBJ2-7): ETGVTQSPTHLIKTRGQQVTLRCSSQSGHNTVSWYQQALGQGPQFIFQYYREEENGRGNFPPRFSGLQFPNYSSELNVNALELDDSALYLCASSFDRSSYEQYFGPGTRLTVT.